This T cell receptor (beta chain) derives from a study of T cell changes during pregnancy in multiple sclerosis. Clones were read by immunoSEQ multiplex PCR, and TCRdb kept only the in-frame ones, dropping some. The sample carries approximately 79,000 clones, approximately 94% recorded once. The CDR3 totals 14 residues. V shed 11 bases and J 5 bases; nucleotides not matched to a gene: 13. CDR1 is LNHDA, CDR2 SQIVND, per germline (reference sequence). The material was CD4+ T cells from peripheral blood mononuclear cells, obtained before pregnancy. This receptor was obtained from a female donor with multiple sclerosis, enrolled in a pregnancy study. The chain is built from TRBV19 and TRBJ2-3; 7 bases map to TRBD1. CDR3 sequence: CAVGLGTVLDTQYF. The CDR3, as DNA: TGTGCCGTCGGGCTGGGGACAGTTTTAGATACGCAGTATTTT.